This TCR beta chain was found in a study of blood T cell repertoires in COVID-19. Original methodology: It was from reference gene primer amplification that nucleated cell counts were estimated. TCRdb's table, derived via immunoSEQ multiplex PCR, lists solely in-frame clones and lacks some. D and trimming come from the DNA, and the V and J calls and clone size come from that table. The profile shows about 51,000 clones, around 87% of them singletons. CDR3 length: 15 amino acids. V gave up 8 bases and J gave up 2 bases; unmatched junction bases: 7. CDR1 SNHLY and CDR2 FYNNEI come from the germline V gene.

Sequenced: peripheral blood. The sequence derives from a man aged 50-59 years with active COVID-19. This chain connects TRBV2 to TRBJ1-5; 9 bases fit TRBD1. The CDR3 sequence is CASATRTGGNQPQHF. The CDR3 nucleotides read TGTGCCAGCGCAACAAGGACAGGGGGCAATCAGCCCCAGCATTTT.